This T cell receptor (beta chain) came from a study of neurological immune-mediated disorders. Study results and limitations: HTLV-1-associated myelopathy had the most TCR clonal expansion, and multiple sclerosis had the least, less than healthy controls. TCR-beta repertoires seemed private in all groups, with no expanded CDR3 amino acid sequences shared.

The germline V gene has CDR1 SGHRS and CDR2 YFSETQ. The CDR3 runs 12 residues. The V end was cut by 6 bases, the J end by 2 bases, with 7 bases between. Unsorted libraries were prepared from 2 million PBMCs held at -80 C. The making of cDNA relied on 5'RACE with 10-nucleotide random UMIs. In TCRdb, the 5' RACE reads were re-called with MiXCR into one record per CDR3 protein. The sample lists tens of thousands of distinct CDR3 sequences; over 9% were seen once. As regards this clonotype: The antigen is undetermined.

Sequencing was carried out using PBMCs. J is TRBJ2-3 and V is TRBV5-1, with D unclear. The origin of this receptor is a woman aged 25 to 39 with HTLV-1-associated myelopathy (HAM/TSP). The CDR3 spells CASMGITDTQYF. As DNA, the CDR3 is TGCGCCAGCATGGGGATCACAGATACGCAGTATTTT.